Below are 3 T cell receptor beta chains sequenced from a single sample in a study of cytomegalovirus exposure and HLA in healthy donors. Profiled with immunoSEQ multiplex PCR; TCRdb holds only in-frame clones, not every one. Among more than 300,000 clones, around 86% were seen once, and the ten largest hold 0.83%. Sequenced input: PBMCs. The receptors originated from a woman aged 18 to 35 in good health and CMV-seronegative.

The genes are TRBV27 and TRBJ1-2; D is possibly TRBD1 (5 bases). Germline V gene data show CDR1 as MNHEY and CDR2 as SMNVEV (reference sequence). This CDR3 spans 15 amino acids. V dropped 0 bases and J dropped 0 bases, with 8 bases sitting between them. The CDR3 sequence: CASSLSKGPNYGYTF. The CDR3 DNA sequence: TGTGCCAGCAGTTTATCAAAGGGGCCTAACTATGGCTACACCTTC.

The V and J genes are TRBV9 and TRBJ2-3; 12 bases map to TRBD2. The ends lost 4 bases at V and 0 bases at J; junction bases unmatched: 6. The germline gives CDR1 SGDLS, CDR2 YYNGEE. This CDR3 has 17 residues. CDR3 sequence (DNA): TGTGCCAGCAGCCCCACTAGCGGGGGGTATAGCACAGATACGCAGTATTTT. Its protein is CASSPTSGGYSTDTQYF.

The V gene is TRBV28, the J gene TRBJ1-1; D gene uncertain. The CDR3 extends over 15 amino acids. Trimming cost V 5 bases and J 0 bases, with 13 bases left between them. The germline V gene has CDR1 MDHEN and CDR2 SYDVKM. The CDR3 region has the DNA TGTGCCAGCAGTCCGCAGGCCGAAATGAACACTGAAGCTTTCTTT. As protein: CASSPQAEMNTEAFF.